These 23 T cell receptor beta chains originate from one sample sequenced in a study of graft-versus-host responses after intestinal transplantation. No antigen is known for these receptors. Profiling relied on immunoSEQ multiplex PCR, and the TCRdb table lists in-frame clones only, not all of them. The table has about 82,000 clones, 75% to 95% seen once. The starting material was unstimulated CD4+ T cells sorted from spleen or lymph node cells, obtained before intestinal transplant. Receptor source: a human donor who received an intestinal transplant.

V is TRBV11-3 and J is TRBJ2-3, with a possible D match to TRBD1 (5 bases). From germline, CDR1 is SGHNT and CDR2 YENEEA. The CDR3 totals 13 residues. The V end lost 0 bases, the J end lost 4 bases, and 5 bases lay between the germline ends. CDR3 coding DNA: TGTGCCAGCAGCTTAGACAGGGCAGATACGCAGTATTTT. Amino acids: CASSLDRADTQYF.

In its sample, this clone was seen a few times. The chain couples TRBV2 to TRBJ2-1; D is possibly TRBD2 (6 bases). This CDR3 is 15 amino acids long. Per the germline V gene, CDR1 is SNHLY and CDR2 is FYNNEI. The germline V and J ends were trimmed by 2 bases and 8 bases, with 16 bases remaining between them. The CDR3 DNA follows: TGTGCCAGCAGTGAATCCTTAAGGGGAGGTTATGAGCAGTTCTTC. Its protein is CASSESLRGGYEQFF.

This sequence joins TRBV7-9 and TRBJ2-7; 7 positions match TRBD1. Germline loops: CDR1 SEHNR, CDR2 FQNEAQ (reference sequence). This CDR3 comprises 14 residues. The trim removed 1 base at V and 7 bases at J, leaving 7 bases unmatched. This CDR3 is CASSLGGQAQEQYF. CDR3 DNA: TGTGCCAGCAGCTTAGGAGGACAGGCCCAGGAGCAGTACTTC.

This clone was observed a single time. V usage is TRBV6-1 and J usage is TRBJ1-2, with a tentative D call TRBD1 (6 bases). Trimming shortened V by 6 bases and J by 2 bases, and 16 bases separated the two germline ends. This CDR3 contains 15 residues. Germline assignment: CDR1 MNHNS and CDR2 SASEGT. CDR3 sequence reads: CASSVKRGTNYGYTF. The DNA of the CDR3 is TGTGCCAGCAGCGTCAAAAGGGGGACAAACTATGGCTACACCTTC.

This clone turned up a few times. This chain joins TRBV5-1 and TRBJ2-3, with 8 bases aligning to TRBD2. The CDR3 length is 15 residues. Germline V lookup: CDR1 SGHRS, CDR2 YFSETQ. Unmatched junction bases numbered 6, after V lost 4 bases and J lost 2 bases. The CDR3 loop is CASSDSGGHTDTQYF. CDR3 DNA: TGCGCCAGCAGCGACAGCGGGGGCCACACAGATACGCAGTATTTT.

The rearrangement joins TRBV10-3 to TRBJ2-5; the D gene is possibly TRBD2 (5 bases). Trimming shortened V by 6 bases and J by 4 bases, and 15 bases separated the two germline ends. The length of the CDR3 is 14 residues. Germline lookup yields CDR1 ENHRY and CDR2 SYGVKD. The CDR3 sequence is CAISGVVVGETQYF. The CDR3 DNA reads TGTGCCATCAGCGGGGTTGTCGTGGGAGAGACCCAGTACTTC.

The rearrangement links TRBV21-1 to TRBJ2-7; the table calls TRBD2, which could not be checked here. TRBV21-1 represents a pseudogene. This CDR3 has 18 residues. The CDR3 protein is CASSLRENWSPRMGEQYF. In nucleotides, the CDR3 is TGTGCCAGCAGCCTCCGAGAGAATTGGTCACCGCGGATGGGCGAGCAGTACTTC.

The chain is built from TRBV13 and TRBJ2-2; 7 bases agree with TRBD1. After removal of 6 bases from V and 6 bases from J, the junction contained 16 bases not matched to a gene. Germline V CDR1 and CDR2: PRHDT, FYEKMQ (reference sequence). The CDR3 is 17 residues long. The CDR3 DNA reads TGTGCCAGCAGGTTTAGCCGGGACAGACTGGGGTCCGGGGAGCTGTTTTTT. Translated: CASRFSRDRLGSGELFF. Full variable domain (missing parts from reference TRBV13 and TRBJ2-2): AAGVIQSPRHLIKEKRETATLKCYPIPRHDTVYWYQQGPGQDPQFLISFYEKMQSDKGSIPDRFSAQQFSDYHSELNMSSLELGDSALYFCASRFSRDRLGSGELFFGEGSRLTVL.

The rearrangement joins TRBV7-2 to TRBJ2-7, with 13 bases identical to TRBD2. The junction had 0 bases not matched to a gene; V was cut back by 4 bases and J by 3 bases. Germline CDR1 and CDR2: SGHTA and FQGNSA. CDR3 length: 14 residues. The CDR3: CASSWTSGGYEQYF. The CDR3 DNA follows: TGTGCCAGCAGCTGGACTAGCGGGGGCTACGAGCAGTACTTC. The full variable domain, with the rest looked up from reference TRBV7-2 and TRBJ2-7, is GAGVSQSPSNKVTEKGKDVELRCDPISGHTALYWYRQSLGQGLEFLIYFQGNSAPDKSGLPSDRFSAERTGGSVSTLTIQRTQQEDSAVYLCASSWTSGGYEQYFGPGTRLTVT.

The V gene is TRBV4-3, the J gene TRBJ1-1; TRBD1 might be the D (5 bases). Germline V gene sequence: CDR1 LGHNA, CDR2 YSLEER. CDR3 length equals 15 residues. Trimming left V 0 bases short and J 1 base short, with 9 bases between. CDR3 nucleotide sequence: TGCGCCAGCAGCCAAGAAAGGGGAAGGAACACTGAAGCTTTCTTT. Translating it yields CASSQERGRNTEAFF.

In nucleotides, the CDR3 is TGTGCCAGTAGGGGCAGGGAGGTCACCGGGGAGCTGTTTTTT. It specifies CASRGREVTGELFF. The V gene is TRBV19, the J gene TRBJ2-2; possibly TRBD2 for D (6 bases). Germline assignment: CDR1 LNHDA and CDR2 SQIVND (reference sequence). This CDR3 is built from 14 residues. The germline V and J ends were trimmed by 6 bases and 4 bases, with 12 bases remaining between them.

This CDR3 reads CASSYGQRADTQYF. DNA of the CDR3: TGTGCCAGCAGCTACGGACAGAGAGCAGATACGCAGTATTTT. The chain links TRBV9 to TRBJ2-3, with D perhaps matching TRBD1 (6 bases). Germline V CDR1 and CDR2: SGDLS, YYNGEE. The CDR3 is made up of 14 amino acids. V lost 4 bases, J lost 4 bases, and 13 bases lay in between.

The V gene is TRBV7-9, the J gene TRBJ2-5; 8 positions match TRBD2. The CDR3 covers 14 residues. Germline CDR1 and CDR2: SEHNR and FQNEAQ (reference sequence). V lost 5 bases and J lost 2; bases outside the gene matches: 4. The CDR3 loop reads CASSRTSGQETQYF. The CDR3 DNA follows: TGTGCCAGCAGCCGTACTAGCGGACAAGAGACCCAGTACTTC.

The chain carries TRBV5-1 and TRBJ1-2, with TRBD1 as a possible D gene (6 bases). Trimming pared 0 bases from V and 0 bases from J, leaving 12 bases between. The CDR3 is made up of 16 amino acids. CDR1 is SGHRS and CDR2 is YFSETQ in the germline V gene. The CDR3 nucleotides are TGCGCCAGCAGCTTGGACAGGGTGGAGGCTAACTATGGCTACACCTTC. Translation gives CASSLDRVEANYGYTF.

This rearrangement joins TRBV27 to TRBJ2-7, with D possibly TRBD2 on 5 matching bases. The CDR3 is 14 amino acids. V shed 3 bases and J shed 2 bases, with 11 bases lying between them. Germline V gene sequence: CDR1 MNHEY, CDR2 SMNVEV (reference sequence). CDR3 nucleotide sequence: TGTGCCAGCAGTTTCGTCCGGGGAGCCTACGAGCAGTACTTC. Its translation is CASSFVRGAYEQYF.

A single count supports this clone. The chain joins TRBV4-3 to TRBJ2-3; 7 bases fit TRBD2. Germline values: CDR1 LGHNA, CDR2 YSLEER. The CDR3 has 17 amino acids. The V segment lost 1 base and the J segment 4 bases; nucleotides outside the gene matches: 11. CDR3 loop: CASSQGPPAGVSDTQYF. DNA of the CDR3: TGCGCCAGCAGCCAAGGACCCCCGGCGGGGGTATCAGATACGCAGTATTTT.

The chain recombines TRBV19 with TRBJ1-6; 7 bases map to TRBD1. The germline V gene has CDR1 LNHDA and CDR2 SQIVND (reference sequence). J gave up 3 bases and V 3 bases, and 5 bases lay outside the gene matches. There are 16 residues in the CDR3. CDR3 in amino acids: CASSMMTGYYNSPLHF. The CDR3 nucleotides read TGTGCCAGTAGTATGATGACAGGGTACTATAATTCACCCCTCCACTTT. Using reference TRBV19 and TRBJ1-6 for the parts outside the CDR3, the full variable domain is DGGITQSPKYLFRKEGQNVTLSCEQNLNHDAMYWYRQDPGQGLRLIYYSQIVNDFQKGDIAEGYSVSREKKESFPLTVTSAQKNPTAFYLCASSMMTGYYNSPLHFGNGTRLTVT.

V is TRBV7-9 and J is TRBJ2-7, with 8 bases that match TRBD2. This CDR3 spans 19 amino acids. CDR1 SEHNR and CDR2 FQNEAQ come from the germline V gene (reference sequence). Trimming at V came to 5 bases and at J to 3 bases, leaving 21 bases not matched to a gene. The CDR3: CASSPFPIVAGSRGYEQYF. CDR3 nucleotide sequence: TGTGCCAGCAGCCCATTCCCTATTGTAGCGGGGAGTAGAGGCTACGAGCAGTACTTC.

The rearrangement joins TRBV10-3 to TRBJ2-7; 7 nucleotides match TRBD1. Germline V CDR1 and CDR2: ENHRY, SYGVKD. The V gene end was trimmed by 6 bases and the J gene end by 3 bases; junction bases not matched to a gene: 11. This CDR3 has 15 amino acids. CDR3 sequence: CAISRGQTGGYEQYF. The CDR3 region has the DNA TGTGCCATCAGCCGGGGACAGACGGGTGGCTACGAGCAGTACTTC.

V and J are TRBV4-3 and TRBJ1-4; a possible D gene is TRBD1 (5 bases). V lost 1 base and J lost 3, with 30 bases in between. CDR1 and CDR2 (germline): LGHNA, YSLEER. The CDR3 spans 22 residues. The CDR3 is CASSQVSPPRTLRGFANEKLFF. CDR3 in DNA: TGCGCCAGCAGCCAAGTATCCCCCCCCCGGACACTTCGGGGGTTTGCTAATGAAAAACTGTTTTTT.

V gene TRBV18 combines with J gene TRBJ2-1, with a weak D call TRBD2 (7 bases). Germline CDR1 is KGHSH and CDR2 is LQKENI. The CDR3 extends over 17 amino acids. The V and J ends lost 3 bases and 3 bases respectively, with 18 bases between them. The chain's CDR3 is CASSPPVGRGGYNEQFF. CDR3 nucleotides: TGTGCCAGCTCACCCCCTGTGGGGAGGGGGGGCTACAATGAGCAGTTCTTC.

The chain uses TRBV29-1 and TRBJ2-7; 9 nucleotides agree with TRBD1. Germline-derived CDR1 and CDR2 are SQVTM and ANQGSEA. CDR3 length: 13 amino acids. With 7 bases clipped from V and 0 bases from J, the junction kept 4 bases outside the gene matches. The DNA for the CDR3 is TGCAGCGCGTGGACAGGGGCCTCCTACGAGCAGTACTTC. This translates into CSAWTGASYEQYF.

CDR3 sequence (DNA): TGTGCCAGCGGAAGATCCGGGACAGTCTCCTACGAGCAGTACTTC. Translated: CASGRSGTVSYEQYF. The chain couples TRBV6-1 to TRBJ2-7; 7 nucleotides align to TRBD1. Germline loops: CDR1 MNHNS, CDR2 SASEGT. This CDR3 has 15 residues. V gave up 8 bases and J gave up 0 bases; unmatched junction bases: 10.